This T cell receptor (beta chain) originates from a study of Ad26.COV2.S vaccination and SARS-CoV-2 variants. Trimming removed 4 bases at V and 2 bases at J, with 10 bases between. The CDR3 sequence is 14 residues long. Germline V gene data show CDR1 as MNHEY and CDR2 as SMNVEV (reference sequence). Treatment reported: roughly 19 received Ad26.COV2.S at low or high dose, single or two shots; roughly five received placebo; per-sample allocation not given. Day 63 after the first vaccine or placebo injection was the time point for sampling. Assay used: immunoSEQ multiplex PCR; TCRdb lists only in-frame clones, some missing. The data show hundreds of thousands of clones, 80% to 90% seen once. General observations from the study: Among vaccine recipients, spike-specific TCR breadth exceeded that of placebo recipients.

Details on this clone: Its matching antigen is unknown.

This TCR was recovered from a person aged 18-65 years who received the Ad26.COV2.S COVID-19 vaccine or a placebo. V and J are TRBV27 and TRBJ2-3; possible D gene TRBD1, 6 bases. Specimen: peripheral blood, collected in a trial of Ad26.COV2.S vaccine versus placebo. The CDR3 sequence is CASSWGRTTDTQYF. CDR3 in DNA: TGTGCCAGCAGTTGGGGGCGTACCACAGATACGCAGTATTTT.